Listed below are T cell receptor beta chains from one sample, sequenced in a study of blood T cell repertoires in COVID-19. Sequencing was performed with immunoSEQ multiplex PCR; in TCRdb, only in-frame clones are kept and a portion is missing. This sample has approximately 470,000 clones, with approximately 86% found just once. Material for sequencing was PBMCs or T cells enriched from blood (not recorded which). The receptors shown here come from a young woman who had recovered from COVID-19. The CDR3 runs from the conserved cysteine through the conserved F or W. Each record gives: J gene, V gene, clone size, D gene, CDR3 DNA, CDR3 protein. A D gene is named only where the DNA matches it firmly. A row's size may be missing; if present it is once, few, many or a size class.

J gene: TRBJ1-1
V gene: TRBV2
clone size: -
D gene: TRBD1
CDR3 DNA: TGTGCCAGCAGTCAGGAGGGGGCAGTCACTGAAGCTTTCTTT
CDR3 protein: CASSQEGAVTEAFF

J gene: TRBJ2-5
V gene: TRBV6-5
clone size: -
D gene: TRBD1
CDR3 DNA: TGTGCCAGCAGTATCGGACAGGGGAGGGTTGAGACCCAGTACTTC
CDR3 protein: CASSIGQGRVETQYF

J gene: TRBJ2-1
V gene: TRBV1
clone size: -
D gene: -
CDR3 DNA: TGCACCAGCAGCCAAGGCGAAGGGGGGGGGCCTTACAATGAGCAGTTCTTC
CDR3 protein: CTSSQGEGGGPYNEQFF

J gene: TRBJ1-2
V gene: TRBV4-1
clone size: -
D gene: -
CDR3 DNA: TGCGCCAGCAGCCAAGATCTTGAGGAATTTACGGTAGATGGCTACACCTTC
CDR3 protein: CASSQDLEEFTVDGYTF

J gene: TRBJ2-1
V gene: TRBV9
clone size: -
D gene: TRBD1
CDR3 DNA: TGTGCCAGCAGCGGTCAGGGGGATGCCTACAATGAGCAGTTCTTC
CDR3 protein: CASSGQGDAYNEQFF

J gene: TRBJ1-1
V gene: TRBV30
clone size: -
D gene: TRBD1
CDR3 DNA: TGTGCCCTCCGCCGGGACAGGGGGTTGAACACTGAAGCTTTCTTT
CDR3 protein: CALRRDRGLNTEAFF

J gene: TRBJ2-2
V gene: TRBV10-3
clone size: -
D gene: TRBD2
CDR3 DNA: TGTGCCATCAGTGTGGAAAGCGGGACGAACACCGGGGAGCTGTTTTTT
CDR3 protein: CAISVESGTNTGELFF

J gene: TRBJ2-1
V gene: TRBV11-3
clone size: -
D gene: -
CDR3 DNA: TGTGCCAGCAGCTTAGGGACTTACAATGAGCAGTTCTTC
CDR3 protein: CASSLGTYNEQFF

J gene: TRBJ1-1
V gene: TRBV5-8
clone size: -
D gene: TRBD1
CDR3 DNA: TGTGCCAGCAGCTCTACAGGGGTGAGCACTGAAGCTTTCTTT
CDR3 protein: CASSSTGVSTEAFF

J gene: TRBJ1-1
V gene: TRBV15
clone size: -
D gene: TRBD1
CDR3 DNA: TGTGCCACCAGCAGAGAAACCGGGACAGGGGTCGGAACTGAAGCTTTCTTT
CDR3 protein: CATSRETGTGVGTEAFF

J gene: TRBJ2-7
V gene: TRBV4-1
clone size: -
D gene: TRBD1
CDR3 DNA: TGCGCCAGCAGCCAAGTGTGGGCAGGGGGATCCTACGAGCAGTACTTC
CDR3 protein: CASSQVWAGGSYEQYF

J gene: TRBJ1-4
V gene: TRBV6-5
clone size: -
D gene: TRBD1
CDR3 DNA: TGTGCCAGCACCCGGACAGGAGGACCTGAAAAACTGTTTTTT
CDR3 protein: CASTRTGGPEKLFF

J gene: TRBJ1-3
V gene: TRBV28
clone size: few
D gene: TRBD1
CDR3 DNA: TGTGCCGGTCGACAGGGGGCGAAGGGAAACACCATATATTTT
CDR3 protein: CAGRQGAKGNTIYF

J gene: TRBJ2-3
V gene: TRBV19
clone size: -
D gene: TRBD2
CDR3 DNA: TGTGCCAGTGGCCCAGGGCGGGGGTTTAGCACAGATACGCAGTATTTT
CDR3 protein: CASGPGRGFSTDTQYF

J gene: TRBJ1-4
V gene: TRBV5-1
clone size: once
D gene: -
CDR3 DNA: TGCGCCAGCAGCTTGGCCGGGGGGGCGGATGAAAAACTGTTTTTT
CDR3 protein: CASSLAGGADEKLFF

J gene: TRBJ2-7
V gene: TRBV28
clone size: once
D gene: -
CDR3 DNA: TGTGCCAGCAGTTTATCCCTTGGACAGTCCTACGAGCAGTACTTC
CDR3 protein: CASSLSLGQSYEQYF

J gene: TRBJ1-1
V gene: TRBV6-5
clone size: -
D gene: -
CDR3 DNA: TGTGCCAGCAGTTACAGTCGGGGAGATACTGAAGCTTTCTTT
CDR3 protein: CASSYSRGDTEAFF

J gene: TRBJ1-2
V gene: TRBV9
clone size: -
D gene: TRBD1
CDR3 DNA: TGTGCCAGCAGCGTAGATCAGGGACAGGGGGTAGATGGCTATGGCTACACCTTC
CDR3 protein: CASSVDQGQGVDGYGYTF

J gene: TRBJ1-6
V gene: TRBV30
clone size: few
D gene: TRBD1
CDR3 DNA: TGTGCCTGGGGTCCACCCCGACAGGGAGAGGGTTCACCCCTCCACTTT
CDR3 protein: CAWGPPRQGEGSPLHF

J gene: TRBJ1-6
V gene: TRBV7-2
clone size: -
D gene: -
CDR3 DNA: TGTGCCAGCAGCTTAGCCACGCGGGCCGATTCACCCCTCCACTTT
CDR3 protein: CASSLATRADSPLHF

J gene: TRBJ1-1
V gene: TRBV7-8
clone size: -
D gene: TRBD1
CDR3 DNA: TGTGCCAGCAGCACCGGACAGGGGACTGAAGCTTTCTTT
CDR3 protein: CASSTGQGTEAFF

J gene: TRBJ2-2
V gene: TRBV4-2
clone size: -
D gene: -
CDR3 DNA: TGTGCCAGCAGCCAACAGGGGTCGGGGACCGGGGAGCTGTTTTTT
CDR3 protein: CASSQQGSGTGELFF

J gene: TRBJ2-7
V gene: TRBV6-6
clone size: -
D gene: TRBD1
CDR3 DNA: TGTGCCAGCACTCTCGACCGGGACAGGGGGGCCTACGAGCAGTACTTC
CDR3 protein: CASTLDRDRGAYEQYF

J gene: TRBJ1-1
V gene: TRBV7-8
clone size: -
D gene: -
CDR3 DNA: TGTGCCAGCAGCCTAGGGAGGGAATGGCCTGAAGCTTTCTTT
CDR3 protein: CASSLGREWPEAFF

J gene: TRBJ2-3
V gene: TRBV5-8
clone size: -
D gene: TRBD2
CDR3 DNA: TGTGCCAGCAGCTTGGCGACTAGCGGGGGGAGTACAGATACGCAGTATTTT
CDR3 protein: CASSLATSGGSTDTQYF

J gene: TRBJ1-2
V gene: TRBV30
clone size: -
D gene: -
CDR3 DNA: TGTGCCTGGAACAGGGCTTGGTCTAGCTACACCTTC
CDR3 protein: CAWNRAWSSYTF

J gene: TRBJ1-2
V gene: TRBV28
clone size: -
D gene: -
CDR3 DNA: TGTGCCAGCAGTTCTCCGGCGGGCGGGAAGGACTATGGCTACACCTTC
CDR3 protein: CASSSPAGGKDYGYTF

J gene: TRBJ2-7
V gene: TRBV4-1
clone size: -
D gene: TRBD2
CDR3 DNA: TGCGCCAGCAGCCAAGCGAGTAGCGGGGTTACCTACGAGCAGTACTTC
CDR3 protein: CASSQASSGVTYEQYF

J gene: TRBJ1-2
V gene: TRBV30
clone size: -
D gene: TRBD1
CDR3 DNA: TGTGCCTGGATTATTCCGGGACAGCCTAACTATGGCTACACCTTC
CDR3 protein: CAWIIPGQPNYGYTF

J gene: TRBJ1-1
V gene: TRBV10-2
clone size: -
D gene: -
CDR3 DNA: TGCGCCAGCAGCTTACGGAGGGAGAACACTGAAGCTTTCTTT
CDR3 protein: CASSLRRENTEAFF

J gene: TRBJ2-5
V gene: TRBV21-1
clone size: -
D gene: -
CDR3 DNA: TGTGCCAGCAGCAACCGAGCAGGGCTGGTGCAGACCCAGTACTTC
CDR3 protein: CASSNRAGLVQTQYF

J gene: TRBJ1-4
V gene: TRBV19
clone size: -
D gene: -
CDR3 DNA: TGTGCCAGTAGTATCTGGGGGGGGAGCTCTAATGAAAAACTGTTTTTT
CDR3 protein: CASSIWGGSSNEKLFF

J gene: TRBJ1-2
V gene: TRBV5-6
clone size: once
D gene: -
CDR3 DNA: TGTGCCAGCAGCTTCCTTACGGGGGACTATGGCTACACCTTC
CDR3 protein: CASSFLTGDYGYTF

J gene: TRBJ1-6
V gene: TRBV2
clone size: -
D gene: -
CDR3 DNA: TGTGCCAGGAAGGGGACTGATAATAATTCACCCCTCCACTTT
CDR3 protein: CARKGTDNNSPLHF

J gene: TRBJ2-5
V gene: TRBV5-4
clone size: -
D gene: TRBD2
CDR3 DNA: TGTGCCAGCAGGACTAGCGGGGAAGAGACCCAGTACTTC
CDR3 protein: CASRTSGEETQYF

J gene: TRBJ2-7
V gene: TRBV12-3/TRBV12-4
clone size: -
D gene: -
CDR3 DNA: TGTGCCAGCTGTTGGGGGCGAGAGCAGTACTTC
CDR3 protein: CASCWGREQYF

J gene: TRBJ1-5
V gene: TRBV2
clone size: -
D gene: -
CDR3 DNA: TGTGCCAGCAGTGAAACCTTATGGACAGCTAATCAGCCCCAGCATTTT
CDR3 protein: CASSETLWTANQPQHF